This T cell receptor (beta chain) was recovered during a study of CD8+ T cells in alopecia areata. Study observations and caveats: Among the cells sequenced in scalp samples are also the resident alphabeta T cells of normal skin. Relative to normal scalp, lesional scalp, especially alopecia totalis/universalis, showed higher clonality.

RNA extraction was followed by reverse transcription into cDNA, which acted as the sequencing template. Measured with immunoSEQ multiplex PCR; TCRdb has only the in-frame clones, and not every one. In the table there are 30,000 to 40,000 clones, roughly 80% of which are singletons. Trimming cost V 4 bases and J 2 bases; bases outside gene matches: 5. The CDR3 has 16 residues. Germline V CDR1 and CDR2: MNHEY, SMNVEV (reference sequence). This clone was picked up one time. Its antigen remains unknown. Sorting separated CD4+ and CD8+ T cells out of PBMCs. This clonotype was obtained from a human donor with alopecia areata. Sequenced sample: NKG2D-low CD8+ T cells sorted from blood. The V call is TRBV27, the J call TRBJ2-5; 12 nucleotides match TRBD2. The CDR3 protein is CASSSRLAGVQETQYF. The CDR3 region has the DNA TGTGCCAGCAGTTCTCGACTAGCGGGGGTTCAAGAGACCCAGTACTTC.